The T cell receptor (beta chain) described here comes from a study of T cells in Graves' hyperthyroidism and ophthalmopathy. Uncontrolled infection, other autoimmune disease, pregnancy or lactation barred patients from enrollment. The diagnostic basis comprised clinical symptoms, serum thyroxine and TRAb, thyroid ultrasound and orbital computed tomography. Germline V gene lookup returns CDR1 KGHDR and CDR2 SFDVKD. This CDR3 comprises 15 residues. V lost 3 bases and J lost 4, with 14 bases in between. Authors of the study amplified TCR beta CDR3 regions from RNA transcripts. Primed by the HTBI set, a first-round RT-PCR was run on the TCR CDR3. One entry per CDR3 protein, called by TCRdb with MiXCR from the multiplex PCR reads. The data hold around 540,000 distinct CDR3 sequences, with around 46% observed a single time. In its sample, this clonotype was seen many times.

The TCR was taken from a young woman with Graves' hyperthyroidism. The chain has TRBV24-1 and TRBJ1-2, with a possible D match to TRBD1 (5 bases). The specimen was peripheral blood or thyroid tissue (not recorded which). This CDR3 reads CATSDGAFTGYGYTF. CDR3 DNA: TGTGCCACCAGTGATGGGGCTTTTACCGGCTATGGCTACACCTTC.